The 10 T cell receptor beta chains in this list originate from one sample, sequenced in a study of blood T cell repertoires in COVID-19. Data came from immunoSEQ multiplex PCR; TCRdb stores just in-frame clones and leaves some out. The sample has about 81,000 clones; approximately 78% are singletons. Sequencing was performed on peripheral blood. The source is a human donor in a cohort sampled during active COVID-19.

This clone was observed once. The chain has TRBV2 and TRBJ2-4; D might be TRBD2 (5 bases). V shed 1 base and J shed 0 bases, with 10 bases lying between them. Germline V gene sequence: CDR1 SNHLY, CDR2 FYNNEI. The CDR3 covers 16 residues. CDR3 region: CASSEGELLAKNIQYF. CDR3 in DNA: TGTGCCAGCAGTGAAGGGGAGCTACTAGCCAAAAACATTCAGTACTTC.

This chain connects TRBV7-6 to TRBJ2-2, with 8 bases aligning to TRBD2. This CDR3 spans 16 amino acids. Trimming took 4 bases from V and 4 from J; bases not matched to a gene: 8. The germline V gene encodes CDR1 SGHVS and CDR2 FNYEAQ. CDR3 DNA: TGTGCCAGCAGCTCACTCGGGGGGGCCGGCACCGGGGAGCTGTTTTTT. This gives the protein CASSSLGGAGTGELFF.

This chain joins TRBV7-9 and TRBJ1-4; D remains ambiguous. The CDR3 is 13 residues long. V lost 5 bases, J lost 5 bases, and 9 bases lay in between. Germline CDR1 and CDR2: SEHNR and FQNEAQ (reference sequence). In DNA, the CDR3 is TGTGCCAGCAGCCCACAGAGAAATGAAAAACTGTTTTTT. This gives the protein CASSPQRNEKLFF.

The genes are TRBV27 and TRBJ1-2, with 7 bases identical to TRBD1. CDR3 size: 13 residues. J was trimmed by 6 bases and V by 3 bases; bases with no gene match: 4. From germline, CDR1 is MNHEY and CDR2 SMNVEV (reference sequence). Here the CDR3 reads CASSFGTENGYTF. As DNA, the CDR3 is TGTGCCAGCAGTTTTGGGACAGAAAATGGCTACACCTTC.

The chain carries TRBV6-5 and TRBJ1-6; 8 bases are shared with TRBD1. The CDR3 consists of 14 residues. V was clipped by 6 bases and J by 7 bases; unmatched bases: 5. CDR1 MNHEY and CDR2 SVGAGI come from the germline V gene. CDR3 DNA: TGTGCCAGCAGGGATACAGGGGGGAATTCACCCCTCCACTTT. It encodes CASRDTGGNSPLHF.

This clone was detected only once. The V gene is TRBV7-3, the J gene TRBJ2-3; the D gene is possibly TRBD2 (6 bases). Germline V gene data show CDR1 as SGHTA and CDR2 as FQGTGA. V lost 6 bases and J 0 bases, leaving 19 bases between the germline ends. The CDR3 has 17 amino acids. The DNA of the CDR3 is TGTGCCAGCAGTTACGGGGGAGACAGCGCGAGCACAGATACGCAGTATTTT. This gives the protein CASSYGGDSASTDTQYF.

The genes are TRBV20-1 and TRBJ2-7; 9 bases are shared with TRBD1. The CDR3 runs to 15 residues. CDR1 is DFQATT, CDR2 SNEGSKA, per germline (reference sequence). J lost 3 bases, V lost 3 bases, and 9 bases had no gene match. CDR3 nucleotide sequence: TGCAGTGCTAGTCTTCTGGGGACAGGGAACTACGAGCAGTACTTC. This sequence encodes CSASLLGTGNYEQYF.

The chain has TRBV5-1 and TRBJ2-1; 11 nucleotides align to TRBD1. This CDR3 is built from 15 residues. Germline-derived CDR1 and CDR2 are SGHRS and YFSETQ. The V and J ends lost 4 bases and 6 bases, in that order; junction bases with no gene match: 6. The CDR3 loop is CASSRGTGGFNEQFF. CDR3 nucleotide sequence: TGCGCCAGCAGCCGGGGGACAGGGGGATTCAATGAGCAGTTCTTC.

With regard to this clone: The junction shows a germline mismatch at one end, possibly a read error. J is TRBJ1-6 and V is TRBV7-3; 8 nucleotides align to TRBD1. The CDR3 covers 14 residues. From germline, CDR1 is SGHTA and CDR2 FQGTGA. CDR3 loop: CTSRTSGGNSPLHF. DNA of the CDR3: TGTACCAGCAGAACCTCAGGGGGCAATTCACCCCTCCACTTT. Full variable domain (rest looked up from reference TRBV7-3 and TRBJ1-6): GAGVSQTPSNKVTEKGKYVELRCDPISGHTALYWYRQSLGQGPEFLIYFQGTGAADDSGLPNDRFFAVRPEGSVSTLKIQRTERGDSAVYLCTSRTSGGNSPLHFGNGTRLTVT.

The chain has TRBV7-2 and TRBJ2-3, with 10 bases matching TRBD1. Per germline, CDR1 SGHTA and CDR2 FQGNSA. CDR3 size: 16 residues. V lost 1 base, J lost 4 bases, and 5 bases stayed unmatched. The CDR3 DNA reads TGTGCCAGCAGCTTAGGGGGACAGGGGTTGGCAGATACGCAGTATTTT. Its protein is CASSLGGQGLADTQYF.